The following is a TCR beta chain sequence with its context. The antigen is not known. The germline CDR1 and CDR2 sequences are LGHDT and YNNKEL (reference sequence). The V end was cut by 4 bases, the J end by 4 bases, with 16 bases between. CDR3 size: 15 residues. The data were obtained in a study of post-analysis software for immune sequencing data. Overall study: Multiple sclerosis in the patients followed relapsing-remitting, secondary progressive and progressive-relapsing courses. General study results and limits: In patients, about 5 TRBV segments were more frequent than in controls, with TRBV5-6, TRBV5-1 and TRBV20-1 among them. People with multiple sclerosis had a significantly lower normalized Chao1 diversity than controls did.

Included in the TCR beta cDNA libraries were unique molecular identifiers. In TCRdb, the PCR reads were re-called with MiXCR into one record per CDR3 protein. The sample lists about 810,000 distinct CDR3 sequences; 53% were seen once. This TCR was sampled from a girl aged 10-17 years with multiple sclerosis. V and J are TRBV3-1 and TRBJ1-1; a weak D match, TRBD1 (5 bases). The sample was blood. This CDR3 is CASSPSLGGTTEAFF. CDR3 in DNA: TGTGCCAGCAGCCCCTCCTTGGGAGGGACCACTGAAGCTTTCTTT.